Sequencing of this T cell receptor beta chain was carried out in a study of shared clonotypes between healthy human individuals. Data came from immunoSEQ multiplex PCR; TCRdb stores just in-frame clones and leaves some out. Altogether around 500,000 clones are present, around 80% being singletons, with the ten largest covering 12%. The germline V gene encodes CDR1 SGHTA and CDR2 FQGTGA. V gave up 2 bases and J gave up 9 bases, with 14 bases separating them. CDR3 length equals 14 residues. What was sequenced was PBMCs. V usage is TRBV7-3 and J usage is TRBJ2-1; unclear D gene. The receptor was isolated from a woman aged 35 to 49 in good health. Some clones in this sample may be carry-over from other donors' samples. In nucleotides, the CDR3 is TGTGCCAGCAGCTTAGACGGCGGCGTTGGTGAGCAGTTCTTC. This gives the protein CASSLDGGVGEQFF.